Each of the 18 T cell receptor beta chains below was sequenced from the same sample in a study of siplizumab effects on memory and regulatory T cells. This table comes from immunoSEQ multiplex PCR, and its TCRdb copy is limited to in-frame clones, with some not included. The sample contains fewer than 70,000 clones, 80% to 90% of which appear only once. Sequenced input: Tregs sorted from blood. The origin of the receptors is a human donor in good health.

DNA for the CDR3: TGTGCCAGCAGCCTGGGACAGAAAAACACTGAAGCTTTCTTT. It encodes CASSLGQKNTEAFF. The rearrangement links TRBV7-9 to TRBJ1-1; 7 bases map to TRBD1. The junction had 5 bases not matched to a gene; V was cut back by 5 bases and J by 2 bases. The CDR3 contains 14 residues. Germline assignment: CDR1 SEHNR and CDR2 FQNEAQ (reference sequence).

The rearrangement joins TRBV6-1 to TRBJ2-3; 8 bases are shared with TRBD2. V dropped 2 bases and J dropped 2; count of bases not matched to a gene: 9. CDR3 length: 17 residues. Germline V lookup: CDR1 MNHNS, CDR2 SASEGT. The CDR3 loop reads CASSEMLVAGSTDTQYF. CDR3 sequence (DNA): TGTGCCAGCAGTGAAATGTTGGTAGCGGGATCCACAGATACGCAGTATTTT.

This chain uses TRBV6-1 with TRBJ2-2; D gene uncertain. Germline CDR1 reads MNHNS; CDR2 reads SASEGT. CDR3 length: 14 residues. The V and J ends lost 2 bases and 3 bases respectively, with 7 bases between them. The CDR3, as DNA: TGTGCCAGCAGTGAATCCCGGGACACCGGGGAGCTGTTTTTT. Protein sequence: CASSESRDTGELFF.

The rearrangement uses TRBV7-2 and TRBJ2-3, with 9 bases that match TRBD2. Trimming cost V 6 bases and J 4 bases; bases outside gene matches: 11. Germline CDR1 and CDR2: SGHTA and FQGNSA. The CDR3 runs 16 residues. CDR3: CASSLAGLAVADTQYF. CDR3 DNA: TGTGCCAGCAGTTTGGCGGGACTAGCAGTCGCAGATACGCAGTATTTT.

The chain carries TRBV19 and TRBJ2-1; TRBD1 agrees at 8 bases. Trimming at V came to 2 bases and at J to 6 bases, leaving 6 bases not matched to a gene. CDR1 and CDR2 (germline): LNHDA, SQIVND (reference sequence). The CDR3 length is 15 residues. In DNA, the CDR3 is TGTGCCAGTAGTATACGGACAGGGACCGGCAATGAGCAGTTCTTC. Amino acid sequence: CASSIRTGTGNEQFF.

V is TRBV5-1 and J is TRBJ2-4, with 11 positions matching TRBD1. CDR3 size: 16 residues. With 4 bases clipped from V and 5 bases from J, the junction kept 8 bases outside the gene matches. Germline CDR1 SGHRS, CDR2 YFSETQ. CDR3 nucleotide sequence: TGCGCCAGCAGCCCCTGGACAGGGGGCGTTCAAAACATTCAGTACTTC. This gives the protein CASSPWTGGVQNIQYF.

The chain couples TRBV4-2 to TRBJ1-1; D is unresolved. V lost 3 bases, J lost 4 bases, and 15 bases lay in between. The CDR3 has 15 residues. CDR1 LGHNA and CDR2 YNFKEQ come from the germline V gene. The CDR3 spells CASSHSSRASTEAFF. The CDR3, as DNA: TGTGCCAGCAGCCACTCTTCTAGGGCCAGCACTGAAGCTTTCTTT.

The V gene is TRBV28, the J gene TRBJ2-1, with a possible D match to TRBD2 (6 bases). CDR1 MDHEN and CDR2 SYDVKM come from the germline V gene. This CDR3 spans 14 amino acids. Trimming stripped 6 bases from V and 10 bases from J, with 19 bases between. CDR3 coding DNA: TGTGCCAGCAGCTCGGGCTTAGCGGATCTGGAGCAGTTCTTC. It yields the protein CASSSGLADLEQFF.

V and J are TRBV2 and TRBJ2-7; TRBD2 aligns across 8 bases. CDR1 SNHLY and CDR2 FYNNEI come from the germline V gene. The CDR3 length is 15 residues. V lost 0 bases to trimming and J lost 5 bases; unmatched junction nucleotides: 6. CDR3 bases: TGTGCCAGCAGTGAAGCGCCAGCGGGAGTCCACGAGCAGTACTTC. Translated: CASSEAPAGVHEQYF.

The chain is built from TRBV4-1 and TRBJ2-1; 7 positions agree with TRBD1. The trim removed 4 bases at V and 5 bases at J, leaving 11 bases unmatched. The CDR3 loop spans 16 amino acids. Looked up from germline, CDR1 is MGHRA and CDR2 is YSYEKL. CDR3 sequence reads: CASSPIEQGIHNEQFF. The CDR3 DNA sequence: TGCGCCAGCAGCCCGATTGAACAGGGGATACACAATGAGCAGTTCTTC.

J is TRBJ1-2 and V is TRBV7-3; no reliable D call. CDR1 is SGHTA and CDR2 is FQGTGA in the germline V gene. Trimming stripped 5 bases from V and 0 bases from J, with 13 bases between. The CDR3 has 15 residues. CDR3 amino acids: CASSPTWVANYGYTF. The CDR3 nucleotides are TGTGCCAGCAGCCCCACGTGGGTAGCTAACTATGGCTACACCTTC.

DNA for the CDR3: TGTGCCAGTAGTAGTCACTCCGGGACAGGGGTTGTTTCAGCTTTCTTT. It is translated as CASSSHSGTGVVSAFF. The gene calls are TRBV19 and TRBJ1-1, with 10 bases identical to TRBD1. The CDR3 has 16 residues. Losses at the gene ends were 4 bases for V and 10 bases for J; bases not matched to a gene: 15. Germline V gene data show CDR1 as LNHDA and CDR2 as SQIVND (reference sequence).

The V and J genes are TRBV6-1 and TRBJ2-1, with 8 bases aligning to TRBD1. The CDR3 sequence is 15 residues long. V dropped 2 bases and J dropped 5; count of bases not matched to a gene: 5. Germline lookup yields CDR1 MNHNS and CDR2 SASEGT. CDR3 sequence (DNA): TGTGCCAGCAGTGAAACGGGACAGGTCCACAATGAGCAGTTCTTC. Its translation: CASSETGQVHNEQFF.

The count of this clone is one. This sequence joins TRBV5-4 and TRBJ2-3; D not resolved. Germline V gene lookup returns CDR1 SGHNT and CDR2 YYREEE (reference sequence). With 0 bases removed from V and 4 bases from J, the gap between germline ends came to 9 bases. The CDR3 sequence is 14 residues long. CDR3 sequence reads: CASSLARLADTQYF. The CDR3 nucleotides are TGTGCCAGCAGCTTGGCCCGGCTAGCAGATACGCAGTATTTT.

The chain joins TRBV5-1 to TRBJ2-5, with TRBD2 matching 10 bases. V shed 0 bases and J 2 bases; nucleotides not matched to a gene: 7. From germline, CDR1 is SGHRS and CDR2 YFSETQ. CDR3 length: 17 amino acids. The CDR3: CASSLGLAGSPQETQYF. The CDR3 nucleotides are TGCGCCAGCAGCTTGGGACTAGCGGGTTCCCCACAAGAGACCCAGTACTTC.

The V and J genes are TRBV4-1 and TRBJ2-7, with D unclear. Germline V gene sequence: CDR1 MGHRA, CDR2 YSYEKL. The CDR3 extends over 13 amino acids. V was cut by 3 bases and J by 2 bases, with 8 bases left in between. The CDR3 DNA reads as TGCGCCAGCAGCCACCGAGATGCCTACGAGCAGTACTTC. Protein product: CASSHRDAYEQYF.

CDR3 sequence reads: CASSPEIQGMIGYTF. The CDR3, as DNA: TGTGCCAGCTCACCAGAGATACAGGGGATGATTGGCTACACCTTC. The rearrangement links TRBV18 to TRBJ1-2, with 7 bases lining up with TRBD1. Germline-derived CDR1 and CDR2 are KGHSH and LQKENI. Trimming cost V 2 bases and J 7 bases; bases outside gene matches: 10. The CDR3 is 15 residues long.

V is TRBV28 and J is TRBJ1-2; 8 bases map to TRBD1. This CDR3 comprises 13 residues. Germline V gene lookup returns CDR1 MDHEN and CDR2 SYDVKM. The J segment lost 4 bases and the V segment lost 6 bases, leaving 4 bases of the junction unmatched. CDR3 region: CASSGQGSYGYTF. The CDR3 DNA reads as TGTGCCAGCAGCGGACAGGGATCCTATGGCTACACCTTC.